What follows are 8 T cell receptor beta chains derived from one specimen sequenced in a study of cytomegalovirus exposure and HLA in healthy donors (dated by TCRdb to about 2017). Library preparation used the immunoSEQ multiplex PCR assay. The multiplex PCR relied on a mix of 60 forward primers for TCR Vbeta segments and 13 reverse primers for TCR Jbeta segments. TCRdb mirrors the immuneACCESS table, restricted to in-frame sequences. Some clones are absent from its copies; in checked studies, under half trace to an unresolved V gene, and the reason for the others is unknown. Across this sample there are 150,000 to 160,000 clones, with over 60% seen only once. Jointly, the top ten make up about 4% of the sample. Source material: PBMCs. The receptors were sampled from a woman aged 40 to 49 in good health and CMV-seronegative.

The chain carries TRBV2 and TRBJ2-3; tentatively, D is TRBD1 (5 bases). Trimming took 8 bases from V and 1 from J, leaving 16 bases between them. The CDR3 runs to 15 residues. Germline values: CDR1 SNHLY, CDR2 FYNNEI. Here the CDR3 reads CASADPWGGTDTQYF. Written as DNA, the CDR3 is TGTGCCAGCGCCGACCCATGGGGCGGCACAGATACGCAGTATTTT.

The chain uses TRBV6-4 and TRBJ1-4, with 9 bases lining up with TRBD1. V shed 6 bases, J shed 8 bases, and the junction held 7 bases outside the gene matches. The CDR3 consists of 14 residues. CDR1 is MRHNA and CDR2 is SNTAGT in the germline V gene. The CDR3 bases are TGTGCCAGCAGCCCGGGACAGGGACCCGAAAAACTGTTTTTT. Translated, it gives CASSPGQGPEKLFF.

The gene calls are TRBV5-4 and TRBJ2-1; D gene uncertain. The CDR3 covers 13 residues. The V gene lost 0 bases and the J gene lost 4 bases, with 5 bases spanning the gap. The germline gives CDR1 SGHNT, CDR2 YYREEE (reference sequence). The CDR3 sequence is CASSLGGYNEQFF. The CDR3 region has the DNA TGTGCCAGCAGCTTGGGCGGATACAATGAGCAGTTCTTC.

This chain links TRBV19 with TRBJ2-7; D perhaps matches TRBD1 (5 bases). CDR1 LNHDA and CDR2 SQIVND come from the germline V gene (reference sequence). V was clipped by 2 bases and J by 1 base, with 6 bases between them. This CDR3 region has 13 residues. Here the CDR3 DNA reads TGTGCCAGTAGTATACAGGGTTCCTACGAGCAGTACTTC. It specifies CASSIQGSYEQYF.

The rearrangement links TRBV6-4 to TRBJ2-5, with 8 bases aligning to TRBD1. Trimming removed 6 bases from V and 2 bases from J; junction bases left unmatched: 5. This CDR3 is 14 amino acids long. Germline loops: CDR1 MRHNA, CDR2 SNTAGT. The CDR3 sequence is CASSRDRGQETQYF. As DNA, the CDR3 is TGTGCCAGCAGCCGCGACAGGGGACAAGAGACCCAGTACTTC.

The genes are TRBV5-4 and TRBJ2-7; 10 nucleotides line up with TRBD2. Losses at the gene ends were 3 bases for V and 6 bases for J; bases not matched to a gene: 9. The CDR3 has 15 residues. CDR1 and CDR2 (germline): SGHNT, YYREEE (reference sequence). The CDR3 coding sequence is TGTGCCAGCAGCTATGAACTAGCGGGATCGGTCGAGCAGTACTTC. It yields the protein CASSYELAGSVEQYF.

The CDR3 coding sequence is TGCGCCAGCAGCTTGGGGTCCCGGGCGGGAGGAATGGATGAGCAGTTCTTC. Its protein is CASSLGSRAGGMDEQFF. V usage is TRBV5-1 and J usage is TRBJ2-1; 8 bases fit TRBD2. From germline, CDR1 is SGHRS and CDR2 YFSETQ. The CDR3 has 17 residues. V trimming: 0 bases; J trimming: 8 bases; junction bases outside the gene matches: 13. Drawing the rest from reference TRBV5-1 and TRBJ2-1, the complete variable domain is KAGVTQTPRYLIKTRGQQVTLSCSPISGHRSVSWYQQTPGQGLQFLFEYFSETQRNKGNFPGRFSGRQFSNSRSEMNVSTLELGDSALYLCASSLGSRAGGMDEQFFGPGTRLTVL.

The rearrangement uses TRBV10-1 and TRBJ2-1; TRBD2 is a possible D gene (7 bases). Germline V gives CDR1 WNHNN, CDR2 SYGVQD (reference sequence). The CDR3 has 15 amino acids. Trimming pared 4 bases from V and 10 bases from J, leaving 20 bases between. The CDR3 here is CASSGQGGAWGEQFF. The CDR3 DNA reads TGCGCCAGCAGTGGTCAAGGGGGGGCGTGGGGAGAGCAGTTCTTC.